The sequence of this T cell receptor (beta chain) was determined in a study of blood T cell repertoires in COVID-19 (dated by TCRdb to 2020 to 2022). For the wider study: Samples covering the acute and convalescent phases of COVID-19 were provided by collaborators in the United States, Italy and Spain. The repertoires were released in a freely available public database intended as a resource for research on the immune response to SARS-CoV-2. The prospective study material was composed of cDNA or gDNA derived from T cells, B-cell-depleted T cells, or PBMCs. Nearly every sample came with metadata listing a de-identified subject ID, COVID-19 status, age in years and sex. Subjects who had been exposed to COVID-19, were actively infected with it, or had recovered from it provided the deeply sampled blood TCRbeta repertoires that made up the dataset. Samples came from the ongoing ImmuneRACE study (first 160 participants) plus 1,254 subjects from 6 global collaborators. Where available, HLA class I and class II types were obtained from metadata supplied by the sample provider rather than from assay-based typing.

TCRbeta CDR3 regions were amplified from genomic DNA using the immunoSEQ Assay, a bias-controlled multiplex PCR. Per the authors' processing: Within the assay, amplification of reference gene primers was used to estimate how many nucleated cells each sample contained. Sequence reads were collapsed and filtered to measure the absolute abundance of every unique TCRbeta CDR3 rearrangement. Productive Simpson clonality was computed per sample as the square root of Simpson's diversity index over productive rearrangements. TCRdb provides this immuneACCESS table in a form limited to in-frame rearrangements. Some clones are lacking; in checked studies, under half of them reflect an unresolved V gene, and why the rest are absent is not known. Clone size and the V and J calls come from that table; the DNA yielded D and trimming. Recorded for this sample are around 80,000 clones; roughly four fifths of them occurred a single time. Around 9% of the sample goes to the ten largest clones.

Study-wide conclusions, independent of this receptor: Clinical and demographic metadata were provided uncurated, with the amount varying by source and participant.

With respect to this clone: Its antigen remains unidentified. There are no base qualities to consult, and no much larger clone falls within one base.

Each collaborating institution followed its own protocols to collect whole blood in K2EDTA tubes. For TCRbeta analysis, collaborators shipped samples in one of three forms: frozen whole blood, isolated PBMCs, or DNA extracted from either of those sample types. Via the germline V gene, CDR1 is SGHTA and CDR2 FQGNSA. The CDR3, cysteine through phenylalanine, is 14 amino acids long. Only the CDR3 DNA stays, 42 bases, in frame from base 1. After removal of 4 bases from V and 4 bases from J, the junction retains 3 bases not matched to a gene. Specimen: peripheral blood. The receptor chain draws on TRBV7-2 and TRBJ2-2; 7 middle bases align to TRBD1. The TCR was taken from a human donor in a cohort sampled during active COVID-19. The nucleotides are TGTGCCAGCAGCTCGTACAGGGGCACCGGGGAGCTGTTTTTT. Translated, it gives CASSSYRGTGELFF.